The 17 T cell receptor beta chains below come from one sample, sequenced in a study of identical twins. From the 5' RACE reads, TCRdb called clonotypes with MiXCR, one entry per CDR3 protein. The sample carries approximately 700,000 distinct CDR3 sequences, about 18% recorded once. This sample was also put to use in a study of T cells expressing NK-cell markers.

Sequenced material: PBMCs. The receptors shown here come from a woman aged 18-29 years in good health.

The chain has TRBV11-2 and TRBJ2-4, with 10 positions matching TRBD2. The CDR3 is made up of 17 amino acids. V was clipped by 6 bases and J by 0 bases; unmatched bases: 8. From germline, CDR1 is SGHAT and CDR2 FQNNGV. The CDR3 reads CASSSGTSALAKNIQYF. The CDR3 nucleotides read TGTGCCAGCAGTTCCGGGACTAGCGCTCTAGCCAAAAACATTCAGTACTTC.

CDR3 region: CASSLSPANYGYTF. Written as DNA, the CDR3 is TGTGCCAGCAGCTTAAGTCCCGCTAACTATGGCTACACCTTC. V and J are TRBV7-3 and TRBJ1-2, with no clear D. V lost 1 base, J lost 0 bases, and 6 bases lay in between. CDR3 size: 14 residues. Per germline, CDR1 SGHTA and CDR2 FQGTGA.

The genes are TRBV10-1 and TRBJ2-1; the D is unclear. This CDR3 is built from 14 residues. Germline V gives CDR1 WNHNN, CDR2 SYGVQD (reference sequence). V lost 3 bases to trimming and J lost 6 bases, with 12 bases between them. CDR3 nucleotide sequence: TGCGCCAGCAGTGATACTAAATATTCCAATGAGCAGTTCTTC. It encodes CASSDTKYSNEQFF.

This clonotype showed up just a few times. This sequence joins TRBV4-2 and TRBJ2-1; possible D gene TRBD1, 6 bases. Trimming cost V 3 bases and J 0 bases, with 12 bases left between them. The CDR3 length is 16 residues. Germline V gene data show CDR1 as LGHNA and CDR2 as YNFKEQ. The CDR3 sequence is CASSHWGPSSYNEQFF. The CDR3 region has the DNA TGTGCCAGCAGCCACTGGGGGCCGAGCTCCTACAATGAGCAGTTCTTC.

This clonotype was counted at least ten times. This sequence joins TRBV27 and TRBJ2-2; TRBD2 aligns across 14 bases. Germline loops: CDR1 MNHEY, CDR2 SMNVEV (reference sequence). The ends lost 5 bases at V and 1 base at J; junction bases unmatched: 3. CDR3 length: 17 amino acids. The CDR3 loop reads CASSHGLAGGNTGELFF. The DNA for the CDR3 is TGTGCCAGCAGTCACGGACTAGCGGGAGGGAACACCGGGGAGCTGTTTTTT.

The J gene is TRBJ2-1, the V gene TRBV9, with 12 bases matching TRBD2. The CDR3 totals 19 residues. V was pared by 0 bases and J by 2 bases, with 9 bases of the junction left unmatched. The germline V gene has CDR1 SGDLS and CDR2 YYNGEE. The CDR3 is CASSVGQLAGGRAYNEQFF. CDR3 nucleotides: TGTGCCAGCAGCGTAGGTCAACTAGCGGGAGGTAGGGCCTACAATGAGCAGTTCTTC.

The chain links TRBV7-6 to TRBJ2-1, with TRBD2 matching over 7 bases. Germline V gene data show CDR1 as SGHVS and CDR2 as FNYEAQ. V was pared by 3 bases and J by 4 bases, with 6 bases of the junction left unmatched. CDR3 length equals 15 residues. CDR3 nucleotide sequence: TGTGCCAGCAGCTTCAGCGGGATGGGTTACAATGAGCAGTTCTTC. Protein sequence: CASSFSGMGYNEQFF.

The chain uses TRBV4-3 and TRBJ2-5; 8 positions agree with TRBD2. This CDR3 spans 17 amino acids. V shed 1 base, J shed 5 bases, and the junction held 12 bases outside the gene matches. Per germline, CDR1 LGHNA and CDR2 YSLEER. The CDR3 DNA is TGCGCCAGCAGCCAAGTCGGTAGCGGGATTTCTAGGGAGACCCAGTACTTC. Translation: CASSQVGSGISRETQYF.

This clonotype was counted only a few times. The rearrangement links TRBV29-1 to TRBJ1-2; perhaps TRBD1 as D (6 bases). The CDR3 sequence is 15 residues long. With 0 bases removed from V and 0 bases from J, the gap between germline ends came to 11 bases. Looked up from germline, CDR1 is SQVTM and CDR2 is ANQGSEA. The CDR3 is CSVEDGQWTNYGYTF. The DNA of the CDR3 is TGCAGCGTTGAAGATGGACAGTGGACTAACTATGGCTACACCTTC.

This clonotype came up a few times. This chain uses TRBV6-5 with TRBJ2-5; the D is unclear. Trimming removed 8 bases from V and 7 bases from J, with 14 bases in between. Germline CDR1 MNHEY, CDR2 SVGAGI. The CDR3 is made up of 12 amino acids. The CDR3 sequence is CASATGPVTQYF. CDR3 DNA sequence: TGTGCCAGCGCCACTGGTCCGGTGACCCAGTACTTC.

This chain joins TRBV7-8 and TRBJ1-1; 9 nucleotides line up with TRBD1. Unmatched junction bases numbered 8, after V lost 5 bases and J lost 4 bases. CDR3 length: 15 amino acids. Germline CDR1 and CDR2: SGHVS and FQNEAQ. Written as DNA, the CDR3 is TGTGCCAGCAGCGCGGGACAGGGAGGGAGCACTGAAGCTTTCTTT. This sequence encodes CASSAGQGGSTEAFF.

The genes are TRBV20-1 and TRBJ1-5; D unresolved. The length of the CDR3 is 12 residues. V lost 3 bases and J 7 bases, leaving 10 bases between the germline ends. Germline CDR1 reads DFQATT; CDR2 reads SNEGSKA (reference sequence). The CDR3 DNA reads TGCAGTGCTAGTGCGATGGACCAGCCCCAGCATTTT. Protein sequence: CSASAMDQPQHF.

In this sample, this clonotype turned up a few times. This sequence joins TRBV3-1 and TRBJ2-2; D unclear. V shed 8 bases and J shed 5 bases, with 9 bases lying between them. This CDR3 comprises 12 residues. The germline CDR1 and CDR2 sequences are LGHDT and YNNKEL (reference sequence). CDR3 region: CASGLGTGELFF. The DNA of the CDR3 is TGTGCCAGCGGATTGGGAACCGGGGAGCTGTTTTTT. Supplemented by reference TRBV3-1 and TRBJ2-2, the full variable domain reads DTAVSQTPKYLVTQMGNDKSIKCEQNLGHDTMYWYKQDSKKFLKIMFSYNNKELIINETVPNRFSPKSPDKAHLNLHINSLELGDSAVYFCASGLGTGELFFGEGSRLTVL.

This clonotype has a handful of counts. V and J are TRBV12-3 or TRBV12-4 and TRBJ2-3, with TRBD1 matching 10 bases. After removal of 7 bases from V and 3 bases from J, the junction contained 4 bases not matched to a gene. This CDR3 has 14 residues. The CDR3 sequence is CASIRQGATDTQYF. The CDR3 coding sequence is TGTGCCAGCATCCGACAGGGGGCGACAGATACGCAGTATTTT.

This clonotype came up a few times. The gene calls are TRBV6-1 and TRBJ2-3; tentative D call: TRBD1 (6 bases). The ends were cut back, 7 bases at V and 3 bases at J, with 14 bases in the middle. Germline CDR1 reads MNHNS; CDR2 reads SASEGT. The CDR3 is made up of 14 amino acids. The CDR3 loop reads CASINRVLTDTQYF. The DNA for the CDR3 is TGTGCCAGCATCAACAGGGTTTTAACAGATACGCAGTATTTT.

The sample holds many counts of this clonotype. This chain connects TRBV12-3 or TRBV12-4 to TRBJ1-5; no clear D. The V end was cut by 1 base, the J end by 0 bases, with 10 bases between. The CDR3 consists of 16 residues. As DNA, the CDR3 is TGTGCCAGCAGTTTAGGCGCCTCTCATAGCAATCAGCCCCAGCATTTT. Its translation is CASSLGASHSNQPQHF.

In its sample, this clonotype was seen a few times. The gene calls are TRBV5-1 and TRBJ2-1; the match to TRBD2 covers 13 bases. Losses at the gene ends were 3 bases for V and 6 bases for J; bases not matched to a gene: 6. Per germline, CDR1 SGHRS and CDR2 YFSETQ. This CDR3 is 16 amino acids long. The CDR3 sequence is CASSSPGLAGVNEQFF. CDR3 DNA sequence: TGCGCCAGCAGCTCACCCGGACTAGCGGGAGTCAATGAGCAGTTCTTC.